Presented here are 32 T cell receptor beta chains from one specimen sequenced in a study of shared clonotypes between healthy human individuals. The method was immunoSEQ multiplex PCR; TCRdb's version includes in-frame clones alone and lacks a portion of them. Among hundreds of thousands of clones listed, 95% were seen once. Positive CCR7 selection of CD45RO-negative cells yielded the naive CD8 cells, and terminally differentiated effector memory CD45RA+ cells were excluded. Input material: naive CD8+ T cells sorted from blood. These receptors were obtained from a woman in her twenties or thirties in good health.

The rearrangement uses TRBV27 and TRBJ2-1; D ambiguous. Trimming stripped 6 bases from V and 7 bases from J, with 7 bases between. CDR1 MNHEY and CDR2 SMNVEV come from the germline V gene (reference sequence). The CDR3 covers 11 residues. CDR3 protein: CASSQKNEQFF. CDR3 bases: TGTGCCAGCAGCCAGAAAAATGAGCAGTTCTTC.

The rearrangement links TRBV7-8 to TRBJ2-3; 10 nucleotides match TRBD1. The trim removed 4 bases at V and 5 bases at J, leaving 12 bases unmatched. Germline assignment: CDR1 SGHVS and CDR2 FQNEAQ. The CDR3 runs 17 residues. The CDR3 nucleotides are TGTGCCAGCAGCTCCCCCCCGGGACAGGGGTTGGGAGATACGCAGTATTTT. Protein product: CASSSPPGQGLGDTQYF.

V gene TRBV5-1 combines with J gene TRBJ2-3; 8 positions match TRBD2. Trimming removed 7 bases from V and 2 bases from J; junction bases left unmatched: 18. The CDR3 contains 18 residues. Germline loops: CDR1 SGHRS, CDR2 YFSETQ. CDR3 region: CASRAGEWFRGHTDTQYF. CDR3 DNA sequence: TGCGCCAGCCGAGCGGGAGAATGGTTTAGGGGCCACACAGATACGCAGTATTTT.

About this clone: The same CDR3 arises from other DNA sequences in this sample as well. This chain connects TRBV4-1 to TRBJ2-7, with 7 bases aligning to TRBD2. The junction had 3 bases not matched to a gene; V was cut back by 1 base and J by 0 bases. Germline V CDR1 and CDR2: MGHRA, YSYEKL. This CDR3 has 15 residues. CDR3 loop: CASSQGGGSSYEQYF. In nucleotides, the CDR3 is TGCGCCAGCAGCCAAGGGGGCGGGAGCTCCTACGAGCAGTACTTC.

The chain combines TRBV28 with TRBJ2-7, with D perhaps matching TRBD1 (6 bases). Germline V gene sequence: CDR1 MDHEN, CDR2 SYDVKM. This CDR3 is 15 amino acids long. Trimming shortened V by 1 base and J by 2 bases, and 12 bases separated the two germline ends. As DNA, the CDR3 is TGTGCCAGCAGTTTATTGACAGGTTTGACCTACGAGCAGTACTTC. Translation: CASSLLTGLTYEQYF.

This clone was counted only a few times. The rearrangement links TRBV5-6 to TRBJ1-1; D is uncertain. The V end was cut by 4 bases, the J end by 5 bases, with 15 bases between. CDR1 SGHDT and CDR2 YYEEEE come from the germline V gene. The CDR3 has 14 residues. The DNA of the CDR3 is TGTGCCAGCAGCCCCTTGACCCAAATGACTGAAGCTTTCTTT. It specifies CASSPLTQMTEAFF.

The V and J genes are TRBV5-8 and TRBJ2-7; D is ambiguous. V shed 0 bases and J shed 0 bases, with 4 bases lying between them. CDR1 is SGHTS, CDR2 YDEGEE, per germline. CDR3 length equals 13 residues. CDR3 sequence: CASSLAGSYEQYF. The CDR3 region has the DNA TGTGCCAGCAGCTTGGCAGGCTCCTACGAGCAGTACTTC. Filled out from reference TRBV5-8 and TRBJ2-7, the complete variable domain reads EAGVTQSPTHLIKTRGQQATLRCSPISGHTSVYWYQQALGLGLQFLLWYDEGEERNRGNFPPRFSGRQFPNYSSELNVNALELEDSALYLCASSLAGSYEQYFGPGTRLTVT.

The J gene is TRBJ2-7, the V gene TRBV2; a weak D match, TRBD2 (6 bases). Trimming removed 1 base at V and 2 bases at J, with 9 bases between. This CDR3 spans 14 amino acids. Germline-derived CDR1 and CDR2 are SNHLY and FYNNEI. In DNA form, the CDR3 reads TGTGCCAGCAGTGAAGGGACTATCACCTACGAGCAGTACTTC. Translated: CASSEGTITYEQYF.

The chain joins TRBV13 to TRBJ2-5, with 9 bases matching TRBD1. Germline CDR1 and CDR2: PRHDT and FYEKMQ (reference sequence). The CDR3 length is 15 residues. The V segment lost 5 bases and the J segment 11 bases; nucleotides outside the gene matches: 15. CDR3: CASSPSGQGRLEQYF. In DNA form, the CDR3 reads TGTGCCAGCAGCCCCTCGGGACAGGGCCGGCTTGAGCAGTACTTC.

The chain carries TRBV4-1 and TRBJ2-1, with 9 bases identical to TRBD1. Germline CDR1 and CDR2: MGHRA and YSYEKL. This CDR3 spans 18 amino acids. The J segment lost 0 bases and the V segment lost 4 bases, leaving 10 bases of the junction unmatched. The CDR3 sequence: CASSLRDRDLSSYNEQFF. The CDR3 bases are TGCGCCAGCAGCCTCCGGGACAGGGATTTAAGCTCCTACAATGAGCAGTTCTTC.

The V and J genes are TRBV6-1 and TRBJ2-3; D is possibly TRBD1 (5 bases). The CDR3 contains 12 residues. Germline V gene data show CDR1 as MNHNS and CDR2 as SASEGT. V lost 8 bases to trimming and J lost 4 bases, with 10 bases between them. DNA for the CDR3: TGTGCCAGCCGTCAGGGCTCAGATACGCAGTATTTT. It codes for CASRQGSDTQYF.

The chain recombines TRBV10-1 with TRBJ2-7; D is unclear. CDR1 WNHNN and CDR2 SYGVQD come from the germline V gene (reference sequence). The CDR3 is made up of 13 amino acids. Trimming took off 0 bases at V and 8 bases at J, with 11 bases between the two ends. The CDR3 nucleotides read TGCGCCAGCAGTGAGTCGGGATTCACCCAGCAGTACTTC. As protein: CASSESGFTQQYF.

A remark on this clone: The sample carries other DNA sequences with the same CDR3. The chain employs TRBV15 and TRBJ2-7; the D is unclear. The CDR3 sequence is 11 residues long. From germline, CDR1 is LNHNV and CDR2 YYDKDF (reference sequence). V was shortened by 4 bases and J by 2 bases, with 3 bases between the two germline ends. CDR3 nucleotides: TGTGCCACCAGCAATGCCTACGAGCAGTACTTC. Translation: CATSNAYEQYF.

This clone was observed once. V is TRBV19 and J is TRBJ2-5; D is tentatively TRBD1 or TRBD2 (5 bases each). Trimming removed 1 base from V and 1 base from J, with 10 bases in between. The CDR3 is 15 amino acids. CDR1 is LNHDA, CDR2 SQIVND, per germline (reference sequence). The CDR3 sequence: CASSIVWGSQETQYF. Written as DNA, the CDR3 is TGTGCCAGTAGTATAGTTTGGGGGAGCCAAGAGACCCAGTACTTC. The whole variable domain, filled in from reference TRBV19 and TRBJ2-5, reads DGGITQSPKYLFRKEGQNVTLSCEQNLNHDAMYWYRQDPGQGLRLIYYSQIVNDFQKGDIAEGYSVSREKKESFPLTVTSAQKNPTAFYLCASSIVWGSQETQYFGPGTRLLVL.

This chain's CDR3 is CASSLTGLAPYNEQFF. The CDR3, as DNA: TGTGCCAGCAGTTTAACAGGTCTGGCTCCCTACAATGAGCAGTTCTTC. V gene TRBV27 combines with J gene TRBJ2-1; D perhaps matches TRBD1 (5 bases). Germline lookup yields CDR1 MNHEY and CDR2 SMNVEV (reference sequence). The CDR3 is 16 amino acids. The germline V and J ends were trimmed by 2 bases and 2 bases, with 13 bases remaining between them.

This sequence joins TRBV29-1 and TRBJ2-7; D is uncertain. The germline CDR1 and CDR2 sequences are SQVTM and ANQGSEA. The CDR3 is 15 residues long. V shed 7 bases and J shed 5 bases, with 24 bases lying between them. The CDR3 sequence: CSAVGAFSGWNEQYF. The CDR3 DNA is TGCAGCGCTGTTGGAGCTTTTTCCGGCTGGAACGAGCAGTACTTC.

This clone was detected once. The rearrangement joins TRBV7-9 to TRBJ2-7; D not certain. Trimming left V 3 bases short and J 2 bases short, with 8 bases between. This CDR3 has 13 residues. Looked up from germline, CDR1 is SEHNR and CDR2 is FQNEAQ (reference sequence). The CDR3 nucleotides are TGTGCCAGCAGCTTGAGTATGACCTACGAGCAGTACTTC. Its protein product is CASSLSMTYEQYF.

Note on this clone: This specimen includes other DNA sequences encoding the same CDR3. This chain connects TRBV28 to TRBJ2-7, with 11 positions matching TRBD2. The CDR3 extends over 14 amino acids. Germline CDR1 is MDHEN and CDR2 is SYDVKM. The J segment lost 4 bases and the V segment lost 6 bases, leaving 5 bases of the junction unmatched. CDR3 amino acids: CASSPGTSGYEQYF. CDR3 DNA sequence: TGTGCCAGCAGCCCCGGGACTAGCGGATACGAGCAGTACTTC.

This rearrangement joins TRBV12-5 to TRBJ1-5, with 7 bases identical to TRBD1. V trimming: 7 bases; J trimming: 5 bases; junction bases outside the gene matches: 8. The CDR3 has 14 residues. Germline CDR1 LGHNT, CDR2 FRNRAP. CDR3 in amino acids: CASAGAGGDQPQHF. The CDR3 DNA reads TGTGCTAGTGCCGGGGCAGGGGGAGATCAGCCCCAGCATTTT.

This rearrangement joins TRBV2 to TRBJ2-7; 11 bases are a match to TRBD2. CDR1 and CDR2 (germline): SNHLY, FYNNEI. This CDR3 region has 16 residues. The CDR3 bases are TGTGCTCGAAGCCAGCCTGGGACTAGCGGTACTTACGAGCAGTACTTC. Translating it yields CARSQPGTSGTYEQYF.

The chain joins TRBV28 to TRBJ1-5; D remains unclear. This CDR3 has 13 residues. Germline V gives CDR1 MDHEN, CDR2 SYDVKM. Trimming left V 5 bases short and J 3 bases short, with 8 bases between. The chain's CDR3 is CASSVGYNQPQHF. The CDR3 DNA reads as TGTGCCAGCAGTGTAGGGTACAATCAGCCCCAGCATTTT.

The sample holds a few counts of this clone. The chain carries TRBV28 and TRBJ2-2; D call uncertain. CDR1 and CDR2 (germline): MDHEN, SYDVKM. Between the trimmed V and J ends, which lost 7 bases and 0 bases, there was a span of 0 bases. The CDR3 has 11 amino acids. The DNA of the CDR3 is TGTGCCAGCACGAACACCGGGGAGCTGTTTTTT. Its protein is CASTNTGELFF.

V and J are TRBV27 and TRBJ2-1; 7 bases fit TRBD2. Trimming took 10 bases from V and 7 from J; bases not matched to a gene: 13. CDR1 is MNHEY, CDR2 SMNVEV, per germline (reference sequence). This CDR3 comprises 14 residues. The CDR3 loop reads CATLRGEGGNEQFF. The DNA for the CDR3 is TGTGCCACCCTTCGGGGGGAGGGCGGTAATGAGCAGTTCTTC.

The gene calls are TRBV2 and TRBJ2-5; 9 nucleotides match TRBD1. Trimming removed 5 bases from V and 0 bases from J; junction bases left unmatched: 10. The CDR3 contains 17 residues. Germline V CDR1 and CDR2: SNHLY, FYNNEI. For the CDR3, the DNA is TGTGCCAGCAGTTCGGACGGGGACAGGGTGAACCAAGAGACCCAGTACTTC. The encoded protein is CASSSDGDRVNQETQYF.

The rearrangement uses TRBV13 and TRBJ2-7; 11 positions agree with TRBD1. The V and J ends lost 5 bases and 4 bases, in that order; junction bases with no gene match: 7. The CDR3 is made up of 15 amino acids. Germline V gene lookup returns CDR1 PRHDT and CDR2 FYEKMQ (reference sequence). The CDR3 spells CASSPTGTGGYEQYF. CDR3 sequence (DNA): TGTGCCAGCAGCCCAACCGGGACAGGGGGATACGAGCAGTACTTC. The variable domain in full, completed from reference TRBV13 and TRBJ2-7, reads AAGVIQSPRHLIKEKRETATLKCYPIPRHDTVYWYQQGPGQDPQFLISFYEKMQSDKGSIPDRFSAQQFSDYHSELNMSSLELGDSALYFCASSPTGTGGYEQYFGPGTRLTVT.

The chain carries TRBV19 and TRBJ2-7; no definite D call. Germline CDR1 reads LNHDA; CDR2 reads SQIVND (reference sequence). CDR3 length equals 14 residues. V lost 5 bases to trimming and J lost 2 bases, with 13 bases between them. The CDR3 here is CASSGTASAYEQYF. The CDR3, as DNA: TGTGCCAGTAGTGGTACAGCCTCAGCCTACGAGCAGTACTTC.

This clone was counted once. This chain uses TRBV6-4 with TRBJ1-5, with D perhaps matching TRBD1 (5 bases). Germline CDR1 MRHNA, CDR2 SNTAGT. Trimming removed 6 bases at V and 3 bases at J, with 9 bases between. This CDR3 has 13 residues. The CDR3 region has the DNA TGTGCCAGCAGAAGACAGAACAATCAGCCCCAGCATTTT. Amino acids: CASRRQNNQPQHF.

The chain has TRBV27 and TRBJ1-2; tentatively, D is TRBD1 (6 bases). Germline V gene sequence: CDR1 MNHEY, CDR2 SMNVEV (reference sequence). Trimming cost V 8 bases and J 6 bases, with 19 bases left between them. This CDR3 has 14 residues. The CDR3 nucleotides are TGTGCCAGCGGAGAGACAGGCGGGGTCCATGGCTACACCTTC. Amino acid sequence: CASGETGGVHGYTF.

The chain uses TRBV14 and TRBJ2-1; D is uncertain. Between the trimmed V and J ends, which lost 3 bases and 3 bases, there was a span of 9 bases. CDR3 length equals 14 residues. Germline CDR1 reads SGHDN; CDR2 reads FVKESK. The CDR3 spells CASSQAASYNEQFF. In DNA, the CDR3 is TGTGCCAGCAGCCAGGCAGCTAGCTACAATGAGCAGTTCTTC.

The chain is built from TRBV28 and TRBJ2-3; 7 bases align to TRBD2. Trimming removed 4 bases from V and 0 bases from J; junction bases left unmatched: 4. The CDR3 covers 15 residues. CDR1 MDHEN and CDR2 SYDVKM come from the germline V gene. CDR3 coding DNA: TGTGCCAGCAGTTCACTAGCGTCTAGCACAGATACGCAGTATTTT. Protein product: CASSSLASSTDTQYF.

CDR3 bases: TGTGCCAGCAGCCCTAGCGGGAGAGACTGGGAGCAGTACTTC. This gives the protein CASSPSGRDWEQYF. V gene TRBV5-6 combines with J gene TRBJ2-7; the match to TRBD2 covers 10 bases. Germline CDR1 reads SGHDT; CDR2 reads YYEEEE. J was trimmed by 7 bases and V by 4 bases; bases with no gene match: 8. The CDR3 runs 14 residues.

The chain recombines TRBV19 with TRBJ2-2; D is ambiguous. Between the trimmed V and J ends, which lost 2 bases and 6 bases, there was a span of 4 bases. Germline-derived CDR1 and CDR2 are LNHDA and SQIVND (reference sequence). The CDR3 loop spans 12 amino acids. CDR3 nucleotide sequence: TGTGCCAGTAGTATAATGGCCGGGGAGCTGTTTTTT. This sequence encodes CASSIMAGELFF.